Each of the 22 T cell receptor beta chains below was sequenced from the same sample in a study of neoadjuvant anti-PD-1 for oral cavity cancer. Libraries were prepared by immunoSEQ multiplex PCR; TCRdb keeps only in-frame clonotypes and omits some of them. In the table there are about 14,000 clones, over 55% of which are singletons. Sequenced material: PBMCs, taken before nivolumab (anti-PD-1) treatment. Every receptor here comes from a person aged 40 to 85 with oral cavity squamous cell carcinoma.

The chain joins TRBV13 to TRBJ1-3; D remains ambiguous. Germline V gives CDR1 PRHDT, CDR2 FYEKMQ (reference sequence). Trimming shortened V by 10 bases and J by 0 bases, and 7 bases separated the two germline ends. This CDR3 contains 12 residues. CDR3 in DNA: TGTGCCACCATAGGCTCTGGAAACACCATATATTTT. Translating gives CATIGSGNTIYF.

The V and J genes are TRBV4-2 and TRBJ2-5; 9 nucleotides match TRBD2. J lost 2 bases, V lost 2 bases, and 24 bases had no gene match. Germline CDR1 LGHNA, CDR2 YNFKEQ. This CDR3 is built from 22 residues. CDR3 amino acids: CASSQSTSQVAGGPQGQETQYF. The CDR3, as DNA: TGTGCCAGCAGCCAATCTACCTCCCAGGTGGCGGGGGGGCCACAGGGTCAAGAGACCCAGTACTTC.

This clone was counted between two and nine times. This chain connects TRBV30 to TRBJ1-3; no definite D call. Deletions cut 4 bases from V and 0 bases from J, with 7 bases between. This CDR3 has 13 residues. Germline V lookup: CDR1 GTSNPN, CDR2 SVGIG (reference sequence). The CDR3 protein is CAWKYGSGNTIYF. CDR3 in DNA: TGTGCCTGGAAGTACGGCTCTGGAAACACCATATATTTT. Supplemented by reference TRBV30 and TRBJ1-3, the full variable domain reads SQTIHQWPATLVQPVGSPLSLECTVEGTSNPNLYWYRQAAGRGLQLLFYSVGIGQISSEVPQNLSASRPQDRQFILSSKKLLLSDSGFYLCAWKYGSGNTIYFGEGSWLTVV.

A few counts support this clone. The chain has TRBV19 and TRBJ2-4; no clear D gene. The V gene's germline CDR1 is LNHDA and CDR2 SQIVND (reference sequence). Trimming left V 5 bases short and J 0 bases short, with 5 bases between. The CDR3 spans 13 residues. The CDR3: CASSWLAKNIQYF. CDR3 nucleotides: TGTGCCAGTAGTTGGCTAGCCAAAAACATTCAGTACTTC.

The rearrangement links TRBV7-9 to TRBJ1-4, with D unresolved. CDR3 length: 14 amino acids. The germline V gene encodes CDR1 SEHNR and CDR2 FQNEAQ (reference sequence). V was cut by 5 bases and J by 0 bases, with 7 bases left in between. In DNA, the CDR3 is TGTGCCAGCAGCCGAAGGGCAACTAATGAAAAACTGTTTTTT. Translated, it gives CASSRRATNEKLFF.

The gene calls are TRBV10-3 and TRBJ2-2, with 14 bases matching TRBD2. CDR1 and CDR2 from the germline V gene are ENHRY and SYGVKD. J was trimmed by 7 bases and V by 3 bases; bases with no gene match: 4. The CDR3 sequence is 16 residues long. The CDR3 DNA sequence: TGTGCCATCAGTGACCCGGGACTAGCGGGAGACGGGGAGCTGTTTTTT. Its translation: CAISDPGLAGDGELFF.

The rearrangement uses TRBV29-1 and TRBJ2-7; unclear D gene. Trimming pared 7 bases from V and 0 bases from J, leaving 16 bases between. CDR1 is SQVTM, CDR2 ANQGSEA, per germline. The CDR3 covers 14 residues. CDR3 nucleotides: TGCAGCGCCCAAGGTCCAGCAGGCTCCTACGAGCAGTACTTC. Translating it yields CSAQGPAGSYEQYF.

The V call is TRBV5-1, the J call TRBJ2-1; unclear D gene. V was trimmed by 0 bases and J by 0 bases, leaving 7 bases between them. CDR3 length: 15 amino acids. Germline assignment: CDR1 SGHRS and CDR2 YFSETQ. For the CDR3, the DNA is TGCGCCAGCAGCTTGGATGGCTTCTCCTACAATGAGCAGTTCTTC. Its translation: CASSLDGFSYNEQFF. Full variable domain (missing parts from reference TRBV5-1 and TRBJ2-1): KAGVTQTPRYLIKTRGQQVTLSCSPISGHRSVSWYQQTPGQGLQFLFEYFSETQRNKGNFPGRFSGRQFSNSRSEMNVSTLELGDSALYLCASSLDGFSYNEQFFGPGTRLTVL.

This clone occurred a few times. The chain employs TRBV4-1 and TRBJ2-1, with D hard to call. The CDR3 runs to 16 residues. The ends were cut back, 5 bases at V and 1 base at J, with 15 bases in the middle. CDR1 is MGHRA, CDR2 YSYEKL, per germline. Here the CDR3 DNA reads TGCGCCAGCAGCTTAACCGGGCCCTATTCCTACAATGAGCAGTTCTTC. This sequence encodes CASSLTGPYSYNEQFF.

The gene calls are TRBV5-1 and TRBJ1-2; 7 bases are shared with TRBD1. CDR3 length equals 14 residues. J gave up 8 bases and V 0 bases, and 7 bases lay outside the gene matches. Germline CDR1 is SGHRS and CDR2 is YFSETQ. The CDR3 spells CASSLGQGLGGYTF. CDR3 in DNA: TGCGCCAGCAGCTTGGGACAGGGCCTTGGAGGCTACACCTTC. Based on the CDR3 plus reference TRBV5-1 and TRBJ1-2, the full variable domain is KAGVTQTPRYLIKTRGQQVTLSCSPISGHRSVSWYQQTPGQGLQFLFEYFSETQRNKGNFPGRFSGRQFSNSRSEMNVSTLELGDSALYLCASSLGQGLGGYTFGSGTRLTVV.

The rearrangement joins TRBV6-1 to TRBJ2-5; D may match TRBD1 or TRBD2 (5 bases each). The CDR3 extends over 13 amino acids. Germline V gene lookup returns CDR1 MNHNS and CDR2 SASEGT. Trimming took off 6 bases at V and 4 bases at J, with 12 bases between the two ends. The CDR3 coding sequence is TGTGCCAGCAGGGGGGAAGGCGGAGAGACCCAGTACTTC. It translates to CASRGEGGETQYF.

CDR3: CASSSSTGASYEQYF. In DNA form, the CDR3 reads TGTGCCAGCAGCTCATCGACAGGAGCCTCCTACGAGCAGTACTTC. The V gene is TRBV11-2, the J gene TRBJ2-7, with a possible D match to TRBD1 (6 bases). The CDR3 is made up of 15 amino acids. Trimming pared 4 bases from V and 0 bases from J, leaving 13 bases between. The V gene's germline CDR1 is SGHAT and CDR2 FQNNGV. The complete variable domain, with remaining parts taken from reference TRBV11-2 and TRBJ2-7, reads EAGVAQSPRYKIIEKRQSVAFWCNPISGHATLYWYQQILGQGPKLLIQFQNNGVVDDSQLPKDRFSAERLKGVDSTLKIQPAKLEDSAVYLCASSSSTGASYEQYFGPGTRLTVT.

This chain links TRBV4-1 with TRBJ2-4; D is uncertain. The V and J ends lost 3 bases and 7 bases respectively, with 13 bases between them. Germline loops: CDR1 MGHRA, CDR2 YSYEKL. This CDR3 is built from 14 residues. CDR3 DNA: TGCGCCAGCAGCCATGCCACGGTTCGGAACATTCAGTACTTC. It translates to CASSHATVRNIQYF.

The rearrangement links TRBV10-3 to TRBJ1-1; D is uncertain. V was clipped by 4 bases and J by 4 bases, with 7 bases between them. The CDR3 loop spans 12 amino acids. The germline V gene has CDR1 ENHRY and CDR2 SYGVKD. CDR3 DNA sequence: TGTGCCATCAGTGCTTCAACCACTGAAGCTTTCTTT. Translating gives CAISASTTEAFF.

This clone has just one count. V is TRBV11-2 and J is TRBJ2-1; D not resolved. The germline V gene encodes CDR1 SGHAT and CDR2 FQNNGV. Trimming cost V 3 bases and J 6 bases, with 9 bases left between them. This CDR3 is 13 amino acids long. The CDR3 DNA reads TGTGCCAGCAGCTTCACCGGCGGCAATGAGCAGTTCTTC. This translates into CASSFTGGNEQFF.

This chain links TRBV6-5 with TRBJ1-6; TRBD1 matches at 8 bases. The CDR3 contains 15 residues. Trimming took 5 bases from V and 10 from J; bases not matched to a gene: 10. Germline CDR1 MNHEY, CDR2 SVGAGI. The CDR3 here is CASSKTGGTSSPLHF. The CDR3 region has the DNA TGTGCCAGCAGTAAAACAGGGGGTACATCGTCACCCCTCCACTTT.

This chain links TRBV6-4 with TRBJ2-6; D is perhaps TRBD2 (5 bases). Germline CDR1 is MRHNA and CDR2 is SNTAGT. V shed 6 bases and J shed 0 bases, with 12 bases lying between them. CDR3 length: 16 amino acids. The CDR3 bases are TGTGCCAGCAGCAGAGACGGGGACTCTGGGGCCAACGTCCTGACTTTC. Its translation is CASSRDGDSGANVLTF.

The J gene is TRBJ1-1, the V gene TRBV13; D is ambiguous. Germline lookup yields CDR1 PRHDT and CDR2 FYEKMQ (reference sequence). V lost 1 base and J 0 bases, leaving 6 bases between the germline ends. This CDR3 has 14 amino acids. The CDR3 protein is CASSLETLNTEAFF. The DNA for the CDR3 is TGTGCCAGCAGCTTAGAGACACTGAACACTGAAGCTTTCTTT.

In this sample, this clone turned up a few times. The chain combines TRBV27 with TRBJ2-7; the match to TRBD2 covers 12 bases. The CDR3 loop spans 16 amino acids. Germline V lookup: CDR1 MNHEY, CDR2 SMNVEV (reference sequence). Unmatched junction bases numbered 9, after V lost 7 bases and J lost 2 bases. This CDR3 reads CASNPRTSGVTYEQYF. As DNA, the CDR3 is TGTGCCAGCAACCCACGGACTAGCGGGGTTACCTACGAGCAGTACTTC.

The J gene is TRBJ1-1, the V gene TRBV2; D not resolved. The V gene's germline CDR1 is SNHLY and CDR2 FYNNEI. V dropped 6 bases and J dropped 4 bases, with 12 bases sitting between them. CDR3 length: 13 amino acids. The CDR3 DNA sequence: TGTGCCAGCAGAGAAACCGGGCGCACTGAAGCTTTCTTT. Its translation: CASRETGRTEAFF.

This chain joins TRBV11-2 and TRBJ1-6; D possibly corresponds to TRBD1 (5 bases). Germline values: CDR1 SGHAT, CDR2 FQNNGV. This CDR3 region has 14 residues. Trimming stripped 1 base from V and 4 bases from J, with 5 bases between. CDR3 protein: CASSLGQYNSPLHF. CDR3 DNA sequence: TGTGCCAGCAGCTTAGGACAGTATAATTCACCCCTCCACTTT.

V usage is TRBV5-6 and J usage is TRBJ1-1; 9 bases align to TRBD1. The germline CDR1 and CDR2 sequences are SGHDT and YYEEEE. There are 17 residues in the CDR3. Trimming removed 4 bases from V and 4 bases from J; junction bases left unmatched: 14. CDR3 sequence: CASSPGQGRTRGTEAFF. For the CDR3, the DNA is TGTGCCAGCAGCCCCGGACAGGGGAGGACGAGGGGCACTGAAGCTTTCTTT.